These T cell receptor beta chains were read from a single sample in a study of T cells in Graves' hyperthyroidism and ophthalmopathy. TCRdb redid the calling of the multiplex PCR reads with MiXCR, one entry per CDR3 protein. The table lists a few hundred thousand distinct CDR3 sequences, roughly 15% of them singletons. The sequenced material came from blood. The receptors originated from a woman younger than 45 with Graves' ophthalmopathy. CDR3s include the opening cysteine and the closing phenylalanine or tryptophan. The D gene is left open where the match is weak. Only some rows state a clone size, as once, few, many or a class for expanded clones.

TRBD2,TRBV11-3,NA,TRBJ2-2,CASSYGLAENTGELFF,TGTGCCAGCAGCTACGGACTAGCGGAGAACACCGGGGAGCTGTTTTTT
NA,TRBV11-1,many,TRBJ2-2,CATLNPRTGELFF,TGTGCCACCCTGAACCCCCGAACCGGGGAGCTGTTTTTT
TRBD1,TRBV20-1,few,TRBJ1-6,CSAPPAGGGNSPLHF,TGCAGTGCCCCACCCGCAGGGGGCGGTAATTCACCCCTCCACTTT
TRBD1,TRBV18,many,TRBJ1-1,CASSPLWTGRTEAFF,TGTGCCAGCTCACCTCTGTGGACAGGGAGGACTGAAGCTTTCTTT
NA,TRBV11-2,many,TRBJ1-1,CASSTPNTEAFF,TGTGCCAGCAGCACCCCTAACACTGAAGCTTTCTTT
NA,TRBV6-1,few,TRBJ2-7,CASSYADNSYEQYF,TGTGCCAGCAGTTATGCGGATAACTCCTACGAGCAGTACTTC
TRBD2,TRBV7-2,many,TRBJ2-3,CASSRRGTDTQYF,TGTGCCAGCAGCCGGCGGGGGACAGATACGCAGTATTTT
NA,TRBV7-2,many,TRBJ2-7,CASSLVPGVTIEQYF,TGTGCCAGCAGCTTAGTGCCGGGGGTCACCATCGAGCAGTACTTC
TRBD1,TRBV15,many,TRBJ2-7,CATSRNRDRVSYEQYF,TGTGCCACCAGCAGAAACCGGGACAGGGTCTCCTACGAGCAGTACTTC
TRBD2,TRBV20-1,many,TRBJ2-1,CSAETSGRYNEQFF,TGCAGTGCTGAGACTAGCGGGAGATACAATGAGCAGTTCTTC
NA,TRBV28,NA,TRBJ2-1,CACSLVAARTYNEQFF,TGTGCCTGCAGTTTAGTGGCGGCGAGGACCTACAATGAGCAGTTCTTC
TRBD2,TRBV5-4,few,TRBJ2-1,CAAGLAAPTGNEQFF,TGTGCCGCGGGACTAGCGGCTCCCACGGGCAATGAGCAGTTCTTC
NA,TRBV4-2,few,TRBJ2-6,CASSQDNLGAGANVLTF,TGTGCCAGCAGCCAAGATAATCTTGGGGCTGGGGCCAACGTCCTGACTTTC
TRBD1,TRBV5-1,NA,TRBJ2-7,CASGDRPLAEQYF,TGCGCCAGTGGGGACAGGCCCTTGGCCGAGCAGTACTTC
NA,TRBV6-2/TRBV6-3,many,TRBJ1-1,CASSYRRNTEAFF,TGTGCCAGCAGTTACCGGAGGAACACTGAAGCTTTCTTT
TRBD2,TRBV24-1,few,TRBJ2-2,CATSDGLAGVTGELFF,TGTGCCACCAGTGATGGGCTAGCGGGTGTCACCGGGGAGCTGTTTTTT
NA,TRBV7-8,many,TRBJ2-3,CASNSAGITDTQYF,TGTGCCAGCAACTCAGCGGGTATAACAGATACGCAGTATTTT
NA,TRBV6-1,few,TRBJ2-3,CASSPVQDTQYF,TGTGCCAGCAGTCCGGTACAGGATACGCAGTATTTT
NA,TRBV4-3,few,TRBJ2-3,CASSQDIYEPYGTDTQYF,TGCGCCAGCAGCCAAGATATTTACGAACCTTATGGCACAGATACGCAGTATTTT
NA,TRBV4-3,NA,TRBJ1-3,CASRQTQGSGNTIYF,TGCGCCAGCAGACAGACACAGGGTTCTGGAAACACCATATATTTT
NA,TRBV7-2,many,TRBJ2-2,CASSRLRTGELFF,TGTGCCAGCAGCCGTCTTCGCACCGGGGAGCTGTTTTTT
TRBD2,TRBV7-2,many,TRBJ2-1,CASSLGLADNEQFF,TGTGCCAGCAGCTTGGGACTAGCCGACAATGAGCAGTTCTTC
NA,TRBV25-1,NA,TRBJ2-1,CASSESKKGQGNEQFF,TGTGCCAGCAGTGAATCCAAAAAGGGCCAGGGCAATGAGCAGTTCTTC
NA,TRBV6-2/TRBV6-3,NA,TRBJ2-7,CASSYIGGADEQYF,TGTGCCAGCAGTTACATTGGGGGGGCTGACGAGCAGTACTTC
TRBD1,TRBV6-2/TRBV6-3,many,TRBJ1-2,CASSPAGTGMDYGYTF,TGTGCCAGCAGTCCCGCCGGGACAGGGATGGACTATGGCTACACCTTC
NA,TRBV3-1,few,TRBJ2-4,CASSQALYTGSKNIQYF,TGTGCCAGCAGCCAAGCTCTCTATACAGGGTCTAAAAACATTCAGTACTTC
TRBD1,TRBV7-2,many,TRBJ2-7,CASSQRQGSEQYF,TGTGCCAGCAGCCAAAGACAGGGCAGCGAGCAGTACTTC
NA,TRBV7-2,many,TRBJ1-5,CASSFREGQPQHF,TGTGCCAGCAGCTTCAGGGAAGGCCAGCCCCAGCATTTT
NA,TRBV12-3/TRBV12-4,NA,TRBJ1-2,CASSFGRYGYTF,TGTGCCAGCAGTTTCGGACGGTATGGCTACACCTTC
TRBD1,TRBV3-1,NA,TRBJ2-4,CASSQGDSNIQYF,TGTGCCAGCAGCCAAGGGGACAGTAACATTCAGTACTTC
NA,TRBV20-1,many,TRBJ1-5,CSARPGGGNQPQHF,TGCAGTGCTAGACCCGGGGGTGGTAATCAGCCCCAGCATTTT
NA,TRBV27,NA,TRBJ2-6,CASTRTPGANVLTF,TGTGCCAGCACCAGGACACCCGGGGCCAACGTCCTGACTTTC
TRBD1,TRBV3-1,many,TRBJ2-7,CASSQEQGAYEQYF,TGTGCCAGCAGCCAAGAACAGGGGGCCTACGAGCAGTACTTC
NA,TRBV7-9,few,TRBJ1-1,CASMPSENTEAFF,TGTGCCAGCATGCCCTCAGAGAACACTGAAGCTTTCTTT
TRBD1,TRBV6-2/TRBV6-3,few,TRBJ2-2,CASSYSLQGTGELFF,TGTGCCAGCAGTTACTCCCTACAGGGGACCGGGGAGCTGTTTTTT
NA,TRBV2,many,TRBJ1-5,CASSAEGHLNQPQHF,TGTGCCAGCAGTGCGGAGGGACACCTCAATCAGCCCCAGCATTTT
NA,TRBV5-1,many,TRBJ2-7,CASSHMGNPYEQYF,TGCGCCAGCAGTCATATGGGAAACCCCTACGAGCAGTACTTC
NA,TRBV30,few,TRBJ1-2,CAWSALDGYGYTF,TGTGCCTGGAGTGCCCTGGACGGCTATGGCTACACCTTC
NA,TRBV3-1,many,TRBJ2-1,CASSQVLSDNEQFF,TGTGCCAGCAGCCAAGTTCTATCTGACAATGAGCAGTTCTTC
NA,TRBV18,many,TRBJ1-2,CASSPFSDSDYGYTF,TGTGCCAGCTCACCATTCTCCGACAGTGACTATGGCTACACCTTC
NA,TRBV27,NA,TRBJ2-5,CASSLSSRGEAQYF,TGTGCCAGCAGTTTATCTTCCAGGGGAGAGGCCCAGTACTTC
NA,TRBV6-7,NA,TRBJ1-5,CASTNGAGTASNQPQHF,TGTGCCAGCACGAATGGGGCCGGGACTGCGAGCAATCAGCCCCAGCATTTT
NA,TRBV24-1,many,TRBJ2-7,CATSDSGQIYEQYF,TGTGCCACCAGTGATTCTGGACAGATCTACGAGCAGTACTTC
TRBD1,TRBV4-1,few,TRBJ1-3,CASSDGTGENTIYF,TGCGCCAGCAGTGACGGGACAGGGGAAAACACCATATATTTT
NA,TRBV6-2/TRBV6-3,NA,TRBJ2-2,CASRGDLRELFF,TGTGCCAGCAGGGGGGACCTGCGGGAGCTGTTTTTT
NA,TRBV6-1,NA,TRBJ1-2,CASSDYINYGYTF,TGTGCCAGCAGTGATTATATAAACTATGGCTACACCTTC
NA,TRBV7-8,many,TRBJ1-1,CASSLGQGRTEAFF,TGTGCCAGCAGCTTAGGGCAGGGGAGGACTGAAGCTTTCTTT
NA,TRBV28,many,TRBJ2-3,CASGSGPAGTDTQYF,TGTGCCAGCGGATCGGGACCTGCGGGCACAGATACGCAGTATTTT
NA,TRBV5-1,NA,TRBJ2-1,CASRTGLLGNHNEQFF,TGCGCCAGCCGAACAGGGCTTCTAGGGAACCACAATGAGCAGTTCTTC
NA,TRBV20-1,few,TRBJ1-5,CSARTDYSNQPQHF,TGCAGTGCTAGGACAGATTATAGCAATCAGCCCCAGCATTTT
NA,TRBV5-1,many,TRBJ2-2,CASSLGQTGELFF,TGCGCCAGCAGCTTGGGACAGACCGGGGAGCTGTTTTTT
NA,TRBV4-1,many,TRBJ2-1,CASSTIQGYNEQFF,TGCGCCAGCAGCACTATACAAGGATACAATGAGCAGTTCTTC
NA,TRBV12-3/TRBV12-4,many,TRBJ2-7,CASSDNRGGEQYF,TGTGCCAGCAGTGACAACAGGGGAGGCGAGCAGTACTTC
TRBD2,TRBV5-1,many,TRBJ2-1,CASSPGLAGYNEQFF,TGCGCCAGCAGCCCAGGACTAGCGGGTTACAATGAGCAGTTCTTC
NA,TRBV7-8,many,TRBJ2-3,CASSPRESAGWRTDTQYF,TGTGCCAGCAGCCCTAGGGAGTCCGCCGGGTGGCGCACAGATACGCAGTATTTT
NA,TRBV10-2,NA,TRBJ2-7,CAIGGWSSGTYEQYF,TGCGCCATAGGGGGATGGTCTAGCGGAACCTACGAGCAGTACTTC
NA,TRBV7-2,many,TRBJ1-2,CASSLVAGDGYTF,TGTGCCAGCAGCTTAGTGGCGGGGGATGGCTACACCTTC